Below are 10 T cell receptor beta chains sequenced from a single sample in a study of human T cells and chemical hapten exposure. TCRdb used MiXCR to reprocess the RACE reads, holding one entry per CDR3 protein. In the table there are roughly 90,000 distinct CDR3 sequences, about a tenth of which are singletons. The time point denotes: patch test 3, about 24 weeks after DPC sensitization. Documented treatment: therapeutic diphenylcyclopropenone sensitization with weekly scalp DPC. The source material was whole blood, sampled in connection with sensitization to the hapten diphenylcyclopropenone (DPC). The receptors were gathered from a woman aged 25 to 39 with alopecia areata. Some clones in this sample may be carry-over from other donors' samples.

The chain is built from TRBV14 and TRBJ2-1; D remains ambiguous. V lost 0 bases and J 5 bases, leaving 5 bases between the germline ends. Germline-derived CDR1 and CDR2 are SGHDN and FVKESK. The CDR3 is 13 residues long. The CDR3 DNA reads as TGTGCCAGCAGCCAAGAGGTCCACAATGAGCAGTTCTTC. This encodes CASSQEVHNEQFF.

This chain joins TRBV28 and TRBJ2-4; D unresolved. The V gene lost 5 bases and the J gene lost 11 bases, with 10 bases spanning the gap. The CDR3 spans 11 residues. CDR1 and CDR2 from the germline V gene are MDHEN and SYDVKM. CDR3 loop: CASSLSLFQYF. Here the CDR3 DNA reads TGTGCCAGCAGTCTCAGTCTGTTTCAGTACTTC. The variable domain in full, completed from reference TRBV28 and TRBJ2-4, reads DVKVTQSSRYLVKRTGEKVFLECVQDMDHENMFWYRQDPGLGLRLIYFSYDVKMKEKGDIPEGYSVSREKKERFSLILESASTNQTSMYLCASSLSLFQYFGAGTRLSVL.

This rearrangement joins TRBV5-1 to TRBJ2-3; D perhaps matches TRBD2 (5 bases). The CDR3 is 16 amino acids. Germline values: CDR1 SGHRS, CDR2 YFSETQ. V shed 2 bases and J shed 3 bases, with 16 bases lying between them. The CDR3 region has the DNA TGCGCCAGCAGCTTTAATTCGGCGGGTGGTACAGATACGCAGTATTTT. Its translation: CASSFNSAGGTDTQYF.

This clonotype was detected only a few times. The CDR3: CSARTTTTQYF. The CDR3 region has the DNA TGCAGCGCAAGGACTACTACGACCCAGTACTTC. The rearrangement joins TRBV29-1 to TRBJ2-5, with a possible D match to TRBD2 (6 bases). Trimming left V 7 bases short and J 7 bases short, with 13 bases between. Germline V gene sequence: CDR1 SQVTM, CDR2 ANQGSEA. The CDR3 has 11 amino acids.

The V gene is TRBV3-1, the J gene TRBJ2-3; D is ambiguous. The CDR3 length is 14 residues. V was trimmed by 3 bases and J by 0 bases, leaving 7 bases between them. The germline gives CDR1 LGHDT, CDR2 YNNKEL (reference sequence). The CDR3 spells CASSQQTSTDTQYF. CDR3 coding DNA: TGTGCCAGCAGCCAGCAAACTAGCACAGATACGCAGTATTTT.

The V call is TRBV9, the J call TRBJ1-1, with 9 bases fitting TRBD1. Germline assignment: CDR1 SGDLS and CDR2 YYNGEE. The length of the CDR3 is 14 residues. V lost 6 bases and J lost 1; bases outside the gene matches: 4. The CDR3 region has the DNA TGTGCCAGCACCCGGACAGGGGCGAACACTGAAGCTTTCTTT. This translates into CASTRTGANTEAFF.

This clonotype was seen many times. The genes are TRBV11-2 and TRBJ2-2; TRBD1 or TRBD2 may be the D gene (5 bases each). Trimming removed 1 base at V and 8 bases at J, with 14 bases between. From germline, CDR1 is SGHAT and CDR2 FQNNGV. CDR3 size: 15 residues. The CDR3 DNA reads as TGTGCCAGCAGCTTAGGGACTGGGGCCTTGGGGGAGCTGTTTTTT. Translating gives CASSLGTGALGELFF.

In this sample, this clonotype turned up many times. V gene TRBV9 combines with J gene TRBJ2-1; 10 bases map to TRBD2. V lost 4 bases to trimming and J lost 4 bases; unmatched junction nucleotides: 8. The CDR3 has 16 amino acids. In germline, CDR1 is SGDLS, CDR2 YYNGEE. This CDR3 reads CASSPTASGGYNEQFF. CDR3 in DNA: TGTGCCAGCAGCCCGACGGCTAGCGGGGGATACAATGAGCAGTTCTTC.

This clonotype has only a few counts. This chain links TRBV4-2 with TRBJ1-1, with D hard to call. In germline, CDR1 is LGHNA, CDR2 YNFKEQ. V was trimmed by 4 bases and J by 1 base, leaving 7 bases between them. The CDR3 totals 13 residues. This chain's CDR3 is CASSRGGNTEAFF. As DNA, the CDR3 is TGTGCCAGCAGCCGCGGAGGGAACACTGAAGCTTTCTTT.

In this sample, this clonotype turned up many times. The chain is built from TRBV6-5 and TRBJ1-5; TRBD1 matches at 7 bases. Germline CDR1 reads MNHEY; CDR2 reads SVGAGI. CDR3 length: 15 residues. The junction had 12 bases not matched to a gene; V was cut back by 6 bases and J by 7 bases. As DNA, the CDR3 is TGTGCCAGCAGCCCTACAGGGGATCCACGACAGCCCCAGCATTTT. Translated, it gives CASSPTGDPRQPQHF.